This T cell receptor beta chain was recorded in a study of T-cell reconstitution after alpha-beta-depleted transplantation in children. The TCRbeta library incorporated unique molecular identifiers. A single record per CDR3 protein comes from TCRdb applying MiXCR to the PCR reads. The sample comprises about 690,000 distinct CDR3 sequences, around a sixth of which are singletons, and under 1.2% rests with the top ten. The origin of this receptor is a human donor who donated a stem cell graft to a child with acute myeloid leukemia. Sequencing was performed on PBMCs from the stem cell graft donor, taken from the stem cell graft.

The CDR3 protein is CASKEGGGNTIYF. The CDR3, as DNA: TGTGCCAGCAAAGAGGGCGGGGGAAACACCATATATTTT. The V call is TRBV5-4, the J call TRBJ1-3, with unresolved D. The germline V gene has CDR1 SGHNT and CDR2 YYREEE (reference sequence). Trimming shortened V by 6 bases and J by 4 bases, and 11 bases separated the two germline ends. The CDR3 extends over 13 amino acids.